What follows is one T cell receptor (beta chain) and its context. Its antigen is not known. Primers: 60 Vbeta forward and 13 Jbeta reverse. Produced via immunoSEQ multiplex PCR; TCRdb's table is partial and in-frame only. The sample carries 100,000 to 150,000 clones, roughly 75% recorded once. The ends lost 5 bases at V and 3 bases at J; junction bases unmatched: 6. Germline V gene data show CDR1 as MNHEY and CDR2 as SMNVEV (reference sequence). The CDR3 has 15 residues. This entry comes from a study of cytomegalovirus exposure and HLA in healthy donors. Background on the study: Early released data had 80 million or so unique TCRs, all coming from HLA-typed donors.

General observations from the study: In the analysis, some V segments, TRBV6-2 and TRBV6-3 included, were excluded as indistinguishable. Presence/absence analyses supposed approximately even sequencing depth among donors.

The chain joins TRBV27 to TRBJ2-7; 11 positions match TRBD2. Sequencing was done on a sample of PBMCs. The receptor was isolated from a man younger than 45 in good health and CMV-seropositive. The CDR3 coding sequence is TGTGCCAGCAGTCACACTAGCGGGGGATACTACGAGCAGTACTTC. Translated, it gives CASSHTSGGYYEQYF.